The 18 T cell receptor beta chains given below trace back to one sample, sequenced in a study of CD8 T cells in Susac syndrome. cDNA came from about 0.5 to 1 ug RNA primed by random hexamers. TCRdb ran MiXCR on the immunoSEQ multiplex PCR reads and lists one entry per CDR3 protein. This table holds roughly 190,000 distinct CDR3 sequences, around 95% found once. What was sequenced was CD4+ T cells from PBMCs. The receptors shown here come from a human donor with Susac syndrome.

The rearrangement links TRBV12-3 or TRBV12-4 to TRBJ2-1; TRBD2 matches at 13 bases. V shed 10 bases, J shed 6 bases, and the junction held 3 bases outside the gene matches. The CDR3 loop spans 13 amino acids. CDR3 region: CATRLAGGNEQFF. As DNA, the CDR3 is TGTGCCACCCGACTAGCGGGAGGCAATGAGCAGTTCTTC.

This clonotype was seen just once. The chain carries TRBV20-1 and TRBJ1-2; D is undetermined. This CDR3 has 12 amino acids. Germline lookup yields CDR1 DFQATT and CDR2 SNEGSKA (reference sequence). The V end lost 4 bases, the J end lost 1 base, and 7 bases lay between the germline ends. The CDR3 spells CSAKGFNYGYTF. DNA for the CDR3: TGCAGTGCTAAGGGCTTTAACTATGGCTACACCTTC.

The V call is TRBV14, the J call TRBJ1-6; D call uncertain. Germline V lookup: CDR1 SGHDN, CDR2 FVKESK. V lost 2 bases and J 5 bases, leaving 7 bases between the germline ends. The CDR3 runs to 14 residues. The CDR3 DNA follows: TGTGCCAGCAGCCAATCGGCGAATAATTCACCCCTCCACTTT. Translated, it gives CASSQSANNSPLHF.

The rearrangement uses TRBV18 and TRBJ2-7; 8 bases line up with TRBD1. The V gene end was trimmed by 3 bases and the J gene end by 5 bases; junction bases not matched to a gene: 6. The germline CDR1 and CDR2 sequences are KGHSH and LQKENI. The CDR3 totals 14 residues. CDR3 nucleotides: TGTGCCAGCTCACCTCGACAGGGGCCCAACGAGCAGTACTTC. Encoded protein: CASSPRQGPNEQYF.

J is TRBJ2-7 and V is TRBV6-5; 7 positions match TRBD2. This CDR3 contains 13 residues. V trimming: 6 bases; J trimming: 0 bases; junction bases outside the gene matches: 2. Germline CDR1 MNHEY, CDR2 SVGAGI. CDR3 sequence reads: CASRGGDSYEQYF. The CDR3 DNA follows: TGTGCCAGCAGGGGGGGGGACTCCTACGAGCAGTACTTC.

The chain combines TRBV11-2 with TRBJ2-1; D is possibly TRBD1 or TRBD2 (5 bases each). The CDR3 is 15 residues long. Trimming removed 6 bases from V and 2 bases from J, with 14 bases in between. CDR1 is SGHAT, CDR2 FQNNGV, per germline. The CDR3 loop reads CASSSGLPAYNEQFF. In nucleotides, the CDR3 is TGTGCCAGCAGTTCGGGGCTCCCCGCCTACAATGAGCAGTTCTTC.

CDR3 in DNA: TGTGCCAGCAGACTTACTAGCGGGGGGGCGAGAGAGCAGTTCTTC. Translated: CASRLTSGGAREQFF. The chain carries TRBV12-3 or TRBV12-4 and TRBJ2-1, with 13 bases that match TRBD2. CDR3 length: 15 amino acids. Germline trimming cut 6 bases from V and 10 bases from J; bases unmatched to any gene: 9.

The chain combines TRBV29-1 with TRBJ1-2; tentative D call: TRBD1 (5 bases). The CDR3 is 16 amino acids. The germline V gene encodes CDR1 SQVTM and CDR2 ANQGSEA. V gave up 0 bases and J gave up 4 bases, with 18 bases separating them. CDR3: CSVEDLDRTALYGYTF. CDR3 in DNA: TGCAGCGTTGAAGATCTCGACAGAACGGCGCTCTATGGCTACACCTTC.

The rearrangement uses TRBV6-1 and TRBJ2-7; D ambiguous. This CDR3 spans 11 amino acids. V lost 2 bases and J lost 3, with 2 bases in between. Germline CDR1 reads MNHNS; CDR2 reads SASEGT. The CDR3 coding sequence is TGTGCCAGCAGTGAAATCTACGAGCAGTACTTC. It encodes CASSEIYEQYF.

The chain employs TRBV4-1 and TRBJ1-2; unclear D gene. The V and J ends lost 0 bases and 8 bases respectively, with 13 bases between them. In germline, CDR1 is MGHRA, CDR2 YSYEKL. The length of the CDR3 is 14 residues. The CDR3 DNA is TGCGCCAGCAGCCAAGATCTCTCACGGAGCGGCTACACCTTC. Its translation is CASSQDLSRSGYTF.

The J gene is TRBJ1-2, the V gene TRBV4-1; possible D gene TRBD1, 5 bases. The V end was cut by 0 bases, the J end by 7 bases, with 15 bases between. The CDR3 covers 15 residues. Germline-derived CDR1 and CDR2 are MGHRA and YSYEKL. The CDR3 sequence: CASSQDERGQTGYTF. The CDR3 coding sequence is TGCGCCAGCAGCCAAGATGAGCGGGGCCAGACTGGCTACACCTTC.

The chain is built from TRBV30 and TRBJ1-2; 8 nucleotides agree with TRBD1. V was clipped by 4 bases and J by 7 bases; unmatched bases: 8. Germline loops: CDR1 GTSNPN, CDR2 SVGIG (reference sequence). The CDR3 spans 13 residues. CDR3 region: CAWTLQGGGGYTF. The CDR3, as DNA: TGTGCCTGGACATTACAGGGGGGCGGTGGCTACACCTTC.

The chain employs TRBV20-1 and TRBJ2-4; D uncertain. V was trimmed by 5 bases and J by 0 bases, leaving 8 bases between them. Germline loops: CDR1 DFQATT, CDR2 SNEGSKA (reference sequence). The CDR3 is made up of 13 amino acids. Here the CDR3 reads CSALPIAKNIQYF. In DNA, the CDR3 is TGCAGTGCTCTCCCCATAGCCAAAAACATTCAGTACTTC.

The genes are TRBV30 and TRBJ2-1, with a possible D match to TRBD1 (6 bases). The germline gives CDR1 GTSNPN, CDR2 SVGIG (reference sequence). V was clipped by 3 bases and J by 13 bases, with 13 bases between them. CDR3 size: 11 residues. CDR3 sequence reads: CAWRDRRRQFF. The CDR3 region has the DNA TGTGCCTGGAGAGACAGGCGGCGACAGTTCTTC.

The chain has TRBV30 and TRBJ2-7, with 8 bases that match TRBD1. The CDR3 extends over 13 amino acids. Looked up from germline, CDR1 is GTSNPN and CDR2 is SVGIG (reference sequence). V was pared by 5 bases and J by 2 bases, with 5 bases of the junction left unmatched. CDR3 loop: CAWRTGGTYEQYF. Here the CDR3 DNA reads TGTGCCTGGCGTACAGGGGGGACCTACGAGCAGTACTTC.

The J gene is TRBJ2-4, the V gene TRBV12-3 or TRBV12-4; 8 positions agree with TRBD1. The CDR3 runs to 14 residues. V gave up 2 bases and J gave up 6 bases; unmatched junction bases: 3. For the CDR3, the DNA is TGTGCCAGCAGTTTAAGGCAGGGGGCAAACATTCAGTACTTC. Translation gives CASSLRQGANIQYF.

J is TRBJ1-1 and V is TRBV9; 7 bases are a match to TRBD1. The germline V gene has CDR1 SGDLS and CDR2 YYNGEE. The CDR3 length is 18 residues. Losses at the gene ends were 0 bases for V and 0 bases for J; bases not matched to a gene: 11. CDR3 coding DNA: TGTGCCAGCAGCGTAGAGGCAGGGGGGTCTTGGGTGAACACTGAAGCTTTCTTT. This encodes CASSVEAGGSWVNTEAFF.

CDR3 sequence (DNA): TGCGCCAGCAGCCGAATCGGGACCCCCTACGAGCAGTACTTC. Protein product: CASSRIGTPYEQYF. The rearrangement uses TRBV4-1 and TRBJ2-7; the D gene could be TRBD1 or TRBD2 (5 bases each). Per the germline V gene, CDR1 is MGHRA and CDR2 is YSYEKL. This CDR3 has 14 amino acids. V gave up 4 bases and J gave up 2 bases, with 12 bases separating them.